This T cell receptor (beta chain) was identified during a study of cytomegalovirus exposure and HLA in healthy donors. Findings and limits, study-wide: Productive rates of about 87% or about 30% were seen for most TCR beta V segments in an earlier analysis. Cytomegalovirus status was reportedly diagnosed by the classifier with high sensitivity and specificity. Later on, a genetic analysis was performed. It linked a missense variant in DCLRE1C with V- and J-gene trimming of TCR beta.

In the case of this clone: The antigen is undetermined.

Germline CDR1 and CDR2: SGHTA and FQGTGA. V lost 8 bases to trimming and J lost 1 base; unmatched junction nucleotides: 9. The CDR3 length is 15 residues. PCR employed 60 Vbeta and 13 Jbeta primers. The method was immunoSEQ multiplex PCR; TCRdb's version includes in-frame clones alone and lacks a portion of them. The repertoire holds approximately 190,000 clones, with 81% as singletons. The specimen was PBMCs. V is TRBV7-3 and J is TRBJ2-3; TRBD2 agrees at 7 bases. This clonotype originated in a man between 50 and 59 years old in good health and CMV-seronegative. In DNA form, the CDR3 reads TGTGCCAGCGTCGCCCGGCTAGCGGGCACAGATACGCAGTATTTT. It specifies CASVARLAGTDTQYF. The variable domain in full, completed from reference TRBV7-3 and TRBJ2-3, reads GAGVSQTPSNKVTEKGKYVELRCDPISGHTALYWYRQSLGQGPEFLIYFQGTGAADDSGLPNDRFFAVRPEGSVSTLKIQRTERGDSAVYLCASVARLAGTDTQYFGPGTRLTVL.